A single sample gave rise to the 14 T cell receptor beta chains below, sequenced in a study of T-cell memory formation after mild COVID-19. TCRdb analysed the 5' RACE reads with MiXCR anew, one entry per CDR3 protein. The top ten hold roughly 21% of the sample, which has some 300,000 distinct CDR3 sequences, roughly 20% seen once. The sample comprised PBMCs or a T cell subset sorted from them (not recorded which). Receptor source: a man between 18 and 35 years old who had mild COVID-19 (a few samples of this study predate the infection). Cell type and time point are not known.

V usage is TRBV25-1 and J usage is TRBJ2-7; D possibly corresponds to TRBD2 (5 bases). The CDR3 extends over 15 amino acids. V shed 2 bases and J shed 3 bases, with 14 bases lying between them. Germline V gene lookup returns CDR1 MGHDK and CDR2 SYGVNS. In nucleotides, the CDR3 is TGTGCCAGCAGTGAAAAGCGGTTCGAAGTCTACGAGCAGTACTTC. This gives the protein CASSEKRFEVYEQYF.

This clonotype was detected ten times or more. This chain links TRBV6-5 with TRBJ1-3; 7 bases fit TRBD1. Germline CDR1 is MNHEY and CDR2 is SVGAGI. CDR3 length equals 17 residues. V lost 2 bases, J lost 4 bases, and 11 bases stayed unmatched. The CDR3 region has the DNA TGTGCCAGCAGTTACCGACAGGGCGGCTGGTCCGGAAACACCATATATTTT. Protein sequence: CASSYRQGGWSGNTIYF.

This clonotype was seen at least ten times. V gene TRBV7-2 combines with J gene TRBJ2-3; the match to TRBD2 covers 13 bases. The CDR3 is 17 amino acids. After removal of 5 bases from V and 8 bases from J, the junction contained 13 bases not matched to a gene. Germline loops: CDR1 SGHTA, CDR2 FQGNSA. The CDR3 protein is CASSRTSGGLFDITQYF. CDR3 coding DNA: TGTGCCAGCAGCAGGACTAGCGGGGGACTCTTTGATATTACGCAGTATTTT. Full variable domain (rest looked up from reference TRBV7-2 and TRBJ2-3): GAGVSQSPSNKVTEKGKDVELRCDPISGHTALYWYRQSLGQGLEFLIYFQGNSAPDKSGLPSDRFSAERTGGSVSTLTIQRTQQEDSAVYLCASSRTSGGLFDITQYFGPGTRLTVL.

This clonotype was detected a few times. CDR3 sequence reads: CASKFSGTNTGELFF. The CDR3 coding sequence is TGTGCCAGCAAATTTTCCGGGACTAACACCGGGGAGCTGTTTTTT. This chain uses TRBV9 with TRBJ2-2; D might be TRBD2 (6 bases). Germline V CDR1 and CDR2: SGDLS, YYNGEE. The ends were cut back, 6 bases at V and 2 bases at J, with 14 bases in the middle. This CDR3 contains 15 residues.

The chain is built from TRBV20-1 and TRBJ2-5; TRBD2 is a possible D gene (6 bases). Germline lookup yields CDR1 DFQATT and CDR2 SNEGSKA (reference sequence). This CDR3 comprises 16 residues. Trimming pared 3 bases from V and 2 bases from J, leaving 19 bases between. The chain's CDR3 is CSARLRPVAGQETQYF. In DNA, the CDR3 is TGCAGTGCTAGGTTACGCCCGGTGGCGGGGCAAGAGACCCAGTACTTC.

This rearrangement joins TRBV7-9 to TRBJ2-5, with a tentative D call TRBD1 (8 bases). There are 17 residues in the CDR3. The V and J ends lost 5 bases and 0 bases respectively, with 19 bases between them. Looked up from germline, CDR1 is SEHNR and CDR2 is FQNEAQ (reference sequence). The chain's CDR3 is CASSAGQGGGHQETQYF. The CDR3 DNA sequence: TGTGCCAGCAGCGCTGGACAGGGAGGGGGGCACCAAGAGACCCAGTACTTC.

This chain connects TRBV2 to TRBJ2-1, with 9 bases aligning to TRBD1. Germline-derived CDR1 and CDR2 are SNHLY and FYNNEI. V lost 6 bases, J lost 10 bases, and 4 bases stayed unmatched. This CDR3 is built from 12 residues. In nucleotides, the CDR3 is TGTGCCAGCAGACCTACAGGGGGCGAGCAGTTCTTC. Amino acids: CASRPTGGEQFF.

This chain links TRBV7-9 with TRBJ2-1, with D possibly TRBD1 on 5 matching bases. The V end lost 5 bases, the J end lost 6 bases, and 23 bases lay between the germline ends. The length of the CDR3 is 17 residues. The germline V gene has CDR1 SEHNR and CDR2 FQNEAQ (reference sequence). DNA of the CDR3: TGTGCCAGCAGCCCTGGAAGGTTAGGGGTGCTGGTCAATGAGCAGTTCTTC. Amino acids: CASSPGRLGVLVNEQFF.

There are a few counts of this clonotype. The CDR3 is CASSGQGARNEQFF. In DNA form, the CDR3 reads TGCGCCAGCAGTGGACAGGGGGCGAGGAATGAGCAGTTCTTC. The rearrangement links TRBV5-1 to TRBJ2-1; 11 bases line up with TRBD1. The CDR3 spans 14 residues. Germline values: CDR1 SGHRS, CDR2 YFSETQ. V was pared by 5 bases and J by 7 bases, with 5 bases of the junction left unmatched.

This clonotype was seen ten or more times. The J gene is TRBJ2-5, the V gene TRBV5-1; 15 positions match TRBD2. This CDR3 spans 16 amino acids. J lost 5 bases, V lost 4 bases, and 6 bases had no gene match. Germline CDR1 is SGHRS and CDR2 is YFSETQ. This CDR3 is CASSRTSGGAVETQYF. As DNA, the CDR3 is TGCGCCAGCAGCCGGACTAGCGGGGGGGCCGTGGAGACCCAGTACTTC.

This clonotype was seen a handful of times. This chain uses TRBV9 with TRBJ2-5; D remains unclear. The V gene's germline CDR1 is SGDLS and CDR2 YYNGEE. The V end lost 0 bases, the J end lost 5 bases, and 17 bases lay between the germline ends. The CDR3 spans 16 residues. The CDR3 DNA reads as TGTGCCAGCAGCGTAGGAATTGGGGTCCCCCAGGAGACCCAGTACTTC. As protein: CASSVGIGVPQETQYF.

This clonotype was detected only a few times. In DNA, the CDR3 is TGTGCCAGCAGTTGGGAGAACCCTTTTTTGGGACAGGACGTCTACGAGCAGTACTTC. Residues: CASSWENPFLGQDVYEQYF. This chain connects TRBV6-5 to TRBJ2-7; 8 bases align to TRBD1. J lost 3 bases, V lost 4 bases, and 20 bases had no gene match. CDR1 MNHEY and CDR2 SVGAGI come from the germline V gene. The CDR3 totals 19 residues.

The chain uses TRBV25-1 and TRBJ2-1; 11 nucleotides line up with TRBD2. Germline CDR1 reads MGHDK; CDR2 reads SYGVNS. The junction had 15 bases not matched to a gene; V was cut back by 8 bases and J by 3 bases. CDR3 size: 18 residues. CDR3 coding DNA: TGTGCCAGCTCGGCCGGGACTAGCGGTGGCCGGGACTACAATGAGCAGTTCTTC. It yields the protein CASSAGTSGGRDYNEQFF.

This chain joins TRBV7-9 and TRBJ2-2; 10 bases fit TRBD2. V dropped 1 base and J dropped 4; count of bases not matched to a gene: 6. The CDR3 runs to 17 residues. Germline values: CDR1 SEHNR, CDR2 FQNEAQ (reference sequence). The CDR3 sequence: CASSLVSSGGFTGELFF. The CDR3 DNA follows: TGTGCCAGCAGCTTAGTCTCTAGCGGGGGTTTCACCGGGGAGCTGTTTTTT.